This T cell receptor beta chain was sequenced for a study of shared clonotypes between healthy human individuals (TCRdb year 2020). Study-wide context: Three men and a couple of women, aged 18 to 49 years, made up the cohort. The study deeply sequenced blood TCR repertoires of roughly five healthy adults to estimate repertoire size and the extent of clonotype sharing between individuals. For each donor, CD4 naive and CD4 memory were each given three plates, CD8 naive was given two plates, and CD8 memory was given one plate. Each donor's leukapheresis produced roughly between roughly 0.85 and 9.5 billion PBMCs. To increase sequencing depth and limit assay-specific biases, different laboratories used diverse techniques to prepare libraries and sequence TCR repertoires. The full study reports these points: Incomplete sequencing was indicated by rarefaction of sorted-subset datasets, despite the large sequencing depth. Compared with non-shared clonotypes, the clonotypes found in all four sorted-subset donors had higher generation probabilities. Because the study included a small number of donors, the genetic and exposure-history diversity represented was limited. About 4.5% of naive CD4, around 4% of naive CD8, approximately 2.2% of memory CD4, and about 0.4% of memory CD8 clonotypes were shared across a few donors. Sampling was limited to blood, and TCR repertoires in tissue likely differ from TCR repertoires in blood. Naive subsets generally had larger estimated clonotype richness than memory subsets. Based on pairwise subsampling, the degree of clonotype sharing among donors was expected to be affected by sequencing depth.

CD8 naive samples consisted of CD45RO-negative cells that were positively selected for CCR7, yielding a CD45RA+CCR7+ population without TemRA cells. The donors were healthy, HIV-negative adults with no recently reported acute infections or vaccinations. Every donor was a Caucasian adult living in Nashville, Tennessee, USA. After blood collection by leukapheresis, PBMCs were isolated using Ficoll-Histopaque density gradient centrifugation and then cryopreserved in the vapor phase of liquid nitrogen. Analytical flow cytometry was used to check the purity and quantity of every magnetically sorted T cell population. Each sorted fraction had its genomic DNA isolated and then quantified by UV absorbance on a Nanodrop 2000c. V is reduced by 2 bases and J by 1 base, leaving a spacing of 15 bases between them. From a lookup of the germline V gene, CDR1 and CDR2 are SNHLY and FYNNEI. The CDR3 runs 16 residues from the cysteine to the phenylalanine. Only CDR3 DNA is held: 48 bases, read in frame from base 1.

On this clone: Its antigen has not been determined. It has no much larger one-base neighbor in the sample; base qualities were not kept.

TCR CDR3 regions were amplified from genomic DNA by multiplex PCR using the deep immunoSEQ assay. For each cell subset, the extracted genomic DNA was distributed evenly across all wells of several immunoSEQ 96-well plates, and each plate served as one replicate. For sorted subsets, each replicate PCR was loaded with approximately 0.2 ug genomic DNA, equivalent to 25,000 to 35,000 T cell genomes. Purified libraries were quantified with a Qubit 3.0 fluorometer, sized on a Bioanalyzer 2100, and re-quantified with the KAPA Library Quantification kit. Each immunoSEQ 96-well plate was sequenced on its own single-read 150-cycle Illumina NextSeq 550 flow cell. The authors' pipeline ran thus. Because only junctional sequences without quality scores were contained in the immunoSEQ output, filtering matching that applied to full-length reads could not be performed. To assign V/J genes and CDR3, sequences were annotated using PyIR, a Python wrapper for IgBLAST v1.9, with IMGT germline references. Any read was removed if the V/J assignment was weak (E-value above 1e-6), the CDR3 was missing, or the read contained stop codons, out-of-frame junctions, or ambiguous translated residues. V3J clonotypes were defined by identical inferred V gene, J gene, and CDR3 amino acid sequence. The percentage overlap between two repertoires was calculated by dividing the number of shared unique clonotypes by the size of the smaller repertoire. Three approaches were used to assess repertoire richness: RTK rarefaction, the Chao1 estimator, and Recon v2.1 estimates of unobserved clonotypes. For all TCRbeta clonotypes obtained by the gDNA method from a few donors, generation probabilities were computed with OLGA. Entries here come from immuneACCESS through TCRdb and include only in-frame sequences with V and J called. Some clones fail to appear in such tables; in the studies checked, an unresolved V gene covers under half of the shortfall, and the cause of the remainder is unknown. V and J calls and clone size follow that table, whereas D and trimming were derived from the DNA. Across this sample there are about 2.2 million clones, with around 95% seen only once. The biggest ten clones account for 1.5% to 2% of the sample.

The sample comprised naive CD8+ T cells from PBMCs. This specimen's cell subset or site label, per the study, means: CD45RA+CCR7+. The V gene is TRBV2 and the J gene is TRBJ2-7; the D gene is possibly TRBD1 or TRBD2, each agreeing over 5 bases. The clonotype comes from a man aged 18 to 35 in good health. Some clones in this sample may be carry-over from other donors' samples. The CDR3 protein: CASSEWDPMGSYEQYF. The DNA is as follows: TGTGCCAGCAGTGAATGGGACCCCATGGGATCCTACGAGCAGTACTTC.